The clone carrying this T cell receptor beta chain was seen only a few times. These data are taken from a study of T cell repertoires in aging, cancer and after chemotherapy. The template was genomic DNA from peripheral blood, not RNA. TRB rearrangements spanning V, D and J were amplified using mixed TRB-A/B primers. TCRdb re-called the multiplex PCR reads with MiXCR, one entry per CDR3 protein. The table lists 3,500 to 5,000 distinct CDR3 sequences, about 26% of them singletons. CDR1 and CDR2 (germline): MRHNA, SNTAGT. CDR3 length equals 13 residues. The ends were cut back, 2 bases at V and 2 bases at J, with 4 bases in the middle.

The chain links TRBV6-4 to TRBJ2-1, with no clear D. Sequences were obtained from blood. The receptor's source is a human donor with a blood cancer. The CDR3 spells CASSDRTYNEQFF. The CDR3 DNA reads TGTGCCAGCAGTGACCGCACCTACAATGAGCAGTTCTTC.